This entry features one TCR beta chain sequence. Its antigen is unidentified. Different DNA sequences within this sample yield the same CDR3. The repertoire was sequenced with immunoSEQ multiplex PCR; TCRdb's copy has only in-frame clones and lacks some. This table has about 1,900,000 clones, roughly 95% appearing once. The sample belongs to a study of shared clonotypes between healthy human individuals. In the study overall: CD4 naive and CD4 memory each took three plates per donor, while CD8 naive took two and CD8 memory one. The study's findings and limits: Sharing across four donors was seen in 4.5% to 6.5% of naive CD4 clonotypes.

The CDR3 totals 14 residues. Germline lookup yields CDR1 MDHEN and CDR2 SYDVKM. With V trimmed by 3 bases and J by 2 bases, 3 bases remained unmatched. CD45RO-negative cells were positively selected for CCR7, leaving out terminally differentiated effector memory CD45RA+ cells. Healthy HIV-negative adults with no recent acute infections or vaccinations were recruited as donors. Material for sequencing was naive CD8+ T cells sorted from blood. This TCR was recovered from a man aged 18-30 years in good health. V gene TRBV28 combines with J gene TRBJ2-7; 8 nucleotides agree with TRBD2. The CDR3 spells CASSFAGGTYEQYF. As DNA, the CDR3 is TGTGCCAGCAGTTTTGCGGGGGGCACCTACGAGCAGTACTTC.